The rows below give T cell receptor beta chains drawn from one sample of a study of PD-L1 blockade in urothelial cancer. This table comes from immunoSEQ multiplex PCR, and its TCRdb copy is limited to in-frame clones, with some not included. The repertoire holds under 150,000 clones, roughly 90% seen once, with about 1.8% in the top ten. The source material was PBMCs, sampled around atezolizumab (anti-PD-L1) treatment. These receptors were collected from a man aged 60-69 years with urothelial cancer. Each CDR3 is given with its conserved first and last residue. A D gene is named only where the DNA matches it firmly. The size field is filled for only some rows; it gives once, few, many or a size class.

j_call | v_call | clone_size | d_call | cdr3_nt | cdr3_aa
TRBJ1-5 | TRBV9 | NA | NA | TGTGCCAGCAGCGTAGGGGGCGGCACAGGGCCCCAGCATTTT | CASSVGGGTGPQHF
TRBJ1-2 | TRBV9 | once | NA | TGTGCCAGCTCTCGTACGGGGGTTAGATATGGCTACACCTTC | CASSRTGVRYGYTF
TRBJ1-5 | TRBV2 | NA | NA | TGTGCCAGCAGTGACTCTCGGACAAGCAATCAGCCCCAGCATTTT | CASSDSRTSNQPQHF
TRBJ1-1 | TRBV6-1 | NA | NA | TGTGCCAGCAGTGTGGTCCCGGTGAACACTGAAGCTTTCTTT | CASSVVPVNTEAFF
TRBJ1-1 | TRBV4-1 | NA | TRBD1 | TGCGCCAGCAGCCGACCGGGACAGGGTTTTAATGAAGCTTTCTTT | CASSRPGQGFNEAFF
TRBJ1-5 | TRBV27 | once | NA | TGTGCCACTAAAACAGAAAATCAGCCCCAGCATTTT | CATKTENQPQHF
TRBJ2-3 | TRBV5-1 | once | TRBD2 | TGCGCCAGCAGCTTGGCCTTAGTGCTAGCGGGACGAGATACGCAGTATTTT | CASSLALVLAGRDTQYF
TRBJ1-2 | TRBV10-3 | once | NA | TGTGCCATCAGTGAGCTTTCGGGCTACACCTTC | CAISELSGYTF
TRBJ2-7 | TRBV5-1 | NA | TRBD1 | TGCGCCAGCAGCATAGGGACAGGGGGCATCGAGCAGTACTTC | CASSIGTGGIEQYF
TRBJ2-7 | TRBV27 | NA | TRBD1 | TGTGCCAGCAGCCGGACAGGGAGTTACTACGAGCAGTACTTC | CASSRTGSYYEQYF
TRBJ2-7 | TRBV5-1 | NA | TRBD2 | TGCGCCAGCAGCCCTGGGGCGGGGGTGTACGAGCAGTACTTC | CASSPGAGVYEQYF
TRBJ1-3 | TRBV6-1 | NA | TRBD1 | TGTGCCAGCAGGAGGACAGGGGGAAACACCATATATTTT | CASRRTGGNTIYF
TRBJ2-7 | TRBV2 | NA | TRBD1 | TGTGCCAGTTTCACAGGGGTCTACGAGCAGTACTTC | CASFTGVYEQYF
TRBJ2-1 | TRBV5-6 | NA | TRBD2 | TGTGCCAGCAGCTTTTCGCGGGAGAGGGGTGAGCAGTTCTTC | CASSFSRERGEQFF
TRBJ1-1 | TRBV6-1 | NA | NA | TGTGCCAGCAGTGAAAAAGGGGGTACTGAAGCTTTCTTT | CASSEKGGTEAFF
TRBJ2-7 | TRBV10-1 | NA | NA | TGCGCCAGCAGTGCCTCAGGGGATCCCTACGAGCAGTACTTC | CASSASGDPYEQYF
TRBJ1-6 | TRBV27 | once | NA | TGTGCCAGCAGTTTTAGAAGGGGAGGCTCACCCCTCCACTTT | CASSFRRGGSPLHF
TRBJ1-1 | TRBV11-2 | NA | TRBD1 | TGTGCCAGCATTTTCGGACAGGGTGACACTGAAGCTTTCTTT | CASIFGQGDTEAFF
TRBJ2-5 | TRBV5-1 | NA | TRBD1 | TGCGCCAGCAGCTCAGACAGGGCGGAGACCCAGTACTTC | CASSSDRAETQYF
TRBJ1-3 | TRBV4-2 | NA | TRBD1 | TGTGCCAGCAGCTACACCCAAGGACAGGGGGCCACCCTCTCTGGAAACACCATATATTTT | CASSYTQGQGATLSGNTIYF
TRBJ2-2 | TRBV9 | NA | NA | TGTGCCAGCAGCCCCGTTGCGGGACGGAACACCGGGGAGCTGTTTTTT | CASSPVAGRNTGELFF
TRBJ2-5 | TRBV23-1 | NA | NA | TGCGCCAGCAGTCCAGGGGAGACCCAGTACTTC | CASSPGETQYF
TRBJ2-1 | TRBV11-2 | NA | NA | TGTGCCAGCAGCTTATCGGCAGGGGAGCAGTTCTTC | CASSLSAGEQFF
TRBJ2-6 | TRBV28 | NA | NA | TGTGCCAGCAGTTCAGGGGTCTTATTCTCTGGGGCCAACGTCCTGACTTTC | CASSSGVLFSGANVLTF
TRBJ2-2 | TRBV5-4 | once | TRBD2 | TGTGCCAGCAGCTCCGAAGGGACTAGCGGGAGTACCGGGGAGCTGTTTTTT | CASSSEGTSGSTGELFF
TRBJ1-1 | TRBV18 | NA | NA | TGTGCCAGCTCACCACGGGAGGAGACCCCTCATCTAAAAGCTTTCTTT | CASSPREETPHLKAFF
TRBJ2-3 | TRBV12-5 | NA | TRBD2 | TGTGCTAGTGGTGCAAGCGGGGCGGATACGCAGTATTTT | CASGASGADTQYF
TRBJ1-6 | TRBV7-3 | NA | TRBD1 | TGTGCCAGCAGCTTAACCGGGACAGGGTCTTCACCCCTCCACTTT | CASSLTGTGSSPLHF
TRBJ2-2 | TRBV9 | NA | NA | TGTGCCAGCAGAACCGGGACACAACACGGGGAGCTGTTTTTT | CASRTGTQHGELFF
TRBJ2-3 | TRBV10-3 | once | NA | TGTGCCATCAGTTCCAGCGGGAGCACAGATACGCAGTATTTT | CAISSSGSTDTQYF
TRBJ2-7 | TRBV29-1 | once | NA | TGCAGCGTTGTTGGGGGAGGTTCCTCCTACGAGCAGTACTTC | CSVVGGGSSYEQYF
TRBJ1-2 | TRBV10-3 | NA | NA | TGTGCCATCAGTGAGTCCCAGGGGGGCTACACCTTC | CAISESQGGYTF
TRBJ1-1 | TRBV5-1 | once | NA | TGCGCCAGCAGCTCGCAGGGGAACACTGAAGCTTTCTTT | CASSSQGNTEAFF
TRBJ2-1 | TRBV5-4 | NA | TRBD2 | TGTGCCAGCAGCTGGAGCGGGAGCTCCTACAATGAGCAGTTCTTC | CASSWSGSSYNEQFF
TRBJ2-2 | TRBV7-3 | NA | NA | TGTGCCAGCAGCTCTACGGGACAGAACACCGGGGAGCTGTTTTTT | CASSSTGQNTGELFF
TRBJ2-5 | TRBV23-1 | NA | NA | TGCGCCAGCAGTCAGGAGGGACAGATCCAAGAGACCCAGTACTTC | CASSQEGQIQETQYF
TRBJ1-2 | TRBV19 | NA | NA | TGTGCCAGTCAGCCCCTAGGTCTGGGGGGTTTTTGGGGCTACACCTTC | CASQPLGLGGFWGYTF
TRBJ2-7 | TRBV6-5 | NA | TRBD2 | TGTGCCAGTACCCCCGGGGGGTCCTACGAGCAGTACTTC | CASTPGGSYEQYF
TRBJ2-7 | TRBV2 | NA | NA | TGTGCCAGCAGTTCCTATGAGCAGTACTTC | CASSSYEQYF
TRBJ2-3 | TRBV25-1 | NA | NA | TGTGCCAGCACGCTAAGCGGTATTAGCACAGATACGCAGTATTTT | CASTLSGISTDTQYF
TRBJ2-3 | TRBV7-9 | NA | TRBD2 | TGTGCCAGCAGCCCGACTAGCGGAGCTAGCACAGATACGCAGTATTTT | CASSPTSGASTDTQYF
TRBJ2-5 | TRBV29-1 | NA | TRBD2 | TGCAGCGTTGTTGGGGGGGGACAAGAGACCCAGTACTTC | CSVVGGGQETQYF
TRBJ2-3 | TRBV9 | NA | NA | TGTGCCAGCAGCGTAACTAGGGTTTCAGATACGCAGTATTTT | CASSVTRVSDTQYF
TRBJ1-4 | TRBV30 | NA | NA | TGTGCCCTGTTTCCGTACAGGGCCACTAATGAAAAACTGTTTTTT | CALFPYRATNEKLFF
TRBJ2-7 | TRBV7-9 | once | NA | TGTGCCAGCAGCTCCAAATCCGAGCAGTACTTC | CASSSKSEQYF
TRBJ2-1 | TRBV4-1 | NA | NA | TGCGCCAGCAGCCAAGATCGGGTCGATGAGCAGTTCTTC | CASSQDRVDEQFF
TRBJ2-7 | TRBV9 | NA | NA | TGTGCCAGCAGCGTAGTTCAGGGCGGCAAGCAGTACTTC | CASSVVQGGKQYF
TRBJ2-7 | TRBV4-3 | NA | NA | TGCGCCAGCAGCCAATCTTACTACGAGCAGTACTTC | CASSQSYYEQYF